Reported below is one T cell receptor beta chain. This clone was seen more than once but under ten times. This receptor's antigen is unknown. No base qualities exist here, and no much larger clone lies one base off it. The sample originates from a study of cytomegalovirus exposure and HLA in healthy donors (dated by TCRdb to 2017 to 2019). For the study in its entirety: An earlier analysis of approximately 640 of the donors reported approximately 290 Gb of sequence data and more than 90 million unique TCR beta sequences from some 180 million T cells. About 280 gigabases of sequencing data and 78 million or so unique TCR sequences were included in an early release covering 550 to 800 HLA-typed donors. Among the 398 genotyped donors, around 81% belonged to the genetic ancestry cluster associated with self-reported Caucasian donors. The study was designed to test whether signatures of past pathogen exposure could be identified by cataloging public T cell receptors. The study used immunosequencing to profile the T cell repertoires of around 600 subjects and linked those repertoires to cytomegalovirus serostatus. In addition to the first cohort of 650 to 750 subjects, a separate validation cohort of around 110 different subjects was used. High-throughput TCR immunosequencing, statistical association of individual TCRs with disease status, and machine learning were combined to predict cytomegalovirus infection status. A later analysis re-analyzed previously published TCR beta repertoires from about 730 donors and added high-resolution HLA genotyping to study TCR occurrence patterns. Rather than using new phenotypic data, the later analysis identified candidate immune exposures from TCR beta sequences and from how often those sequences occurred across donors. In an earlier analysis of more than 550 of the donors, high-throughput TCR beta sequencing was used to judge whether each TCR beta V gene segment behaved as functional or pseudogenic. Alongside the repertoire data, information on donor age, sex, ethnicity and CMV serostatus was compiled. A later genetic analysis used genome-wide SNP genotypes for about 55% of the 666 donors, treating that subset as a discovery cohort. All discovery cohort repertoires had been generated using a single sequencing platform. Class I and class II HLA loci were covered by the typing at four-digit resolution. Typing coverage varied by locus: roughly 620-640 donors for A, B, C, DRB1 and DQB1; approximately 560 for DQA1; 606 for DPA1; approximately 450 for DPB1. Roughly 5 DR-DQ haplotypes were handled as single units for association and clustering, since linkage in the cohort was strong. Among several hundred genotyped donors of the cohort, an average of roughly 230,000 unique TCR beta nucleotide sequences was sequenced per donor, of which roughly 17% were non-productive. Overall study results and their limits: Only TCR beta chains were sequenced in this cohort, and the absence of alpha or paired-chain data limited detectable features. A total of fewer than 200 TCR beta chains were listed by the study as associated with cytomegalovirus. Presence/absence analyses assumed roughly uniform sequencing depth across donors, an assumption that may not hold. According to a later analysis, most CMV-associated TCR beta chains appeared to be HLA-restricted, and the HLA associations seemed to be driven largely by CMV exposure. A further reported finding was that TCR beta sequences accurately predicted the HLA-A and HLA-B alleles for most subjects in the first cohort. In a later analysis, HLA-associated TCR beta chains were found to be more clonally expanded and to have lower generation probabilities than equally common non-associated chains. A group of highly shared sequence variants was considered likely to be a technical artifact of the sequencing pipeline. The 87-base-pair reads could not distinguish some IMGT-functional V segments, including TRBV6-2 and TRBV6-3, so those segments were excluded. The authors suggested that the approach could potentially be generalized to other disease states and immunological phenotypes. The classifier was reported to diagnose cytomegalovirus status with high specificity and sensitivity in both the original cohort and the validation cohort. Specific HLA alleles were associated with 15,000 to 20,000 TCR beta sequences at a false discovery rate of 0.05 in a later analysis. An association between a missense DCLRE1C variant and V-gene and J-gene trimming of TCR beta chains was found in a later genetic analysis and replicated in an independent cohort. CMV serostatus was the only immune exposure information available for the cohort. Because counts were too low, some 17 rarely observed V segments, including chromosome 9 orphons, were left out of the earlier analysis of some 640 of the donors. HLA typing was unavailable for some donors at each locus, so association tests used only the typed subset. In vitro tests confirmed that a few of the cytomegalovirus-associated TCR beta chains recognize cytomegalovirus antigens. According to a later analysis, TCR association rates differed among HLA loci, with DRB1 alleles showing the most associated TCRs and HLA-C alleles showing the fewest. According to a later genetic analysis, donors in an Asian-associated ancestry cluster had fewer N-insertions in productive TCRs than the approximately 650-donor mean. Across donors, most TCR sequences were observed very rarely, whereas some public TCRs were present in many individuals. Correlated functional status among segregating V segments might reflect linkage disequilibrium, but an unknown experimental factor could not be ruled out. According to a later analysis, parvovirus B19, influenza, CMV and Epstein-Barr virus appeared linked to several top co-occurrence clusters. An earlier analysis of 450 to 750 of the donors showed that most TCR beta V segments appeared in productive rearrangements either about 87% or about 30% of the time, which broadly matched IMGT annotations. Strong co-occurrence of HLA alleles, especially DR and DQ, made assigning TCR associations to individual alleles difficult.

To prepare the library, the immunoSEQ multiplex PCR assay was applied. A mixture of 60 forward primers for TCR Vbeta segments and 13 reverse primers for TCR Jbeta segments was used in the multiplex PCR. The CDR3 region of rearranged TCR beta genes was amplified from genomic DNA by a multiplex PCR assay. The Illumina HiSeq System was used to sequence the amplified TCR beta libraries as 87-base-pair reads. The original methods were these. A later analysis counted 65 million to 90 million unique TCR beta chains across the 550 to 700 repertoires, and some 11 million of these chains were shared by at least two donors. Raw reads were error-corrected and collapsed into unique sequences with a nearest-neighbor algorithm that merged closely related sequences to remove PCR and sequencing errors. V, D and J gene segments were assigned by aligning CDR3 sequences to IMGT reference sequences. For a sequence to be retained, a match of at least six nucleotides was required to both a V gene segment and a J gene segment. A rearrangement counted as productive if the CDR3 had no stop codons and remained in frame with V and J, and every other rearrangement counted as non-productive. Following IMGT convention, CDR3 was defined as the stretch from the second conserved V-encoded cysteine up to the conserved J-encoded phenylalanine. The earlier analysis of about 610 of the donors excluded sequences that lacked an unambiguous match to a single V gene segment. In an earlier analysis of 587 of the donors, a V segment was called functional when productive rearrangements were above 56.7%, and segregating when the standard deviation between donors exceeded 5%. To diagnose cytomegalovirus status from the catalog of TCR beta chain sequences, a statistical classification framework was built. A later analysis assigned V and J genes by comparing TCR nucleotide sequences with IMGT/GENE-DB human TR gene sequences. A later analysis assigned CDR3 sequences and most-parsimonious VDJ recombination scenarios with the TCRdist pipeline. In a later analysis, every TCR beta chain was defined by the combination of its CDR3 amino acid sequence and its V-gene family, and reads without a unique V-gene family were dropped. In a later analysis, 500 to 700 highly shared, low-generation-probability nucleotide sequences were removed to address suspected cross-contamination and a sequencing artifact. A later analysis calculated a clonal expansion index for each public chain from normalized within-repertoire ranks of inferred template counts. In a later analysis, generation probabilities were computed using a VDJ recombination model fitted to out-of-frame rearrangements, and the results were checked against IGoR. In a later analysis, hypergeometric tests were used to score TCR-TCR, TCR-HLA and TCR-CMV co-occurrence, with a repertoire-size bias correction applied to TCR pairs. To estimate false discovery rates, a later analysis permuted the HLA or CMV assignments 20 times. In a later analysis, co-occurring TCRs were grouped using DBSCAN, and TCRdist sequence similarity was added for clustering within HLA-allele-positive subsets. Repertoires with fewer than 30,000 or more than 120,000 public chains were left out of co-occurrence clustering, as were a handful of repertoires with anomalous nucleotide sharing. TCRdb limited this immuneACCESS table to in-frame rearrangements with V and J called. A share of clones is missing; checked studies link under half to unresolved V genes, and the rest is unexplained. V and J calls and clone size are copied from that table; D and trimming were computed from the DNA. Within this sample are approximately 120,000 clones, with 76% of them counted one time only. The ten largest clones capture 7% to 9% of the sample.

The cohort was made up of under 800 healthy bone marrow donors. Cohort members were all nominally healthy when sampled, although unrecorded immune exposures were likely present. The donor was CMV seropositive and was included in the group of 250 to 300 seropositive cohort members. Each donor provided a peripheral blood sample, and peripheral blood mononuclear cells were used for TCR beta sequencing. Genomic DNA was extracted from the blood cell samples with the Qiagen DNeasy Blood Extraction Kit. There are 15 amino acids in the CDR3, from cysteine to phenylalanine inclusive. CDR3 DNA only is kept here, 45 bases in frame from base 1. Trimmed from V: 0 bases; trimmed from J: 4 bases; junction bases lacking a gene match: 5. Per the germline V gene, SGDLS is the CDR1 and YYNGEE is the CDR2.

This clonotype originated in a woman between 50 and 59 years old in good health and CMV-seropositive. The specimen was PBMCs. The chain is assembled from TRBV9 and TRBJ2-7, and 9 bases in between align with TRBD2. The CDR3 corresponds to CASSVGLAGVYEQYF. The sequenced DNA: TGTGCCAGCAGCGTAGGGTTAGCGGGAGTGTACGAGCAGTACTTC.